This TCR beta chain was recorded in a study of CD8 T cells in Susac syndrome. TCR beta sequencing covered blood CD8+ and CD4+ T cells. A quantity of about 0.5 to 1 ug RNA underwent reverse transcription using random hexamers. Amplification of TCR beta CDR3 spanned 54 Vbeta and 13 Jbeta via immunoSEQ multiplex PCR. In TCRdb, the immunoSEQ multiplex PCR reads were re-called with MiXCR into one record per CDR3 protein. This repertoire shows a few hundred thousand distinct CDR3 sequences, about 95% found once; its top ten account for 0.082%. V shed 6 bases, J shed 3 bases, and the junction held 3 bases outside the gene matches. Germline values: CDR1 MNHEY, CDR2 SVGAGI. The CDR3 has 13 amino acids.

The sequenced material came from CD4+ T cells from PBMCs. The source is a human donor with multiple sclerosis. The chain joins TRBV6-5 to TRBJ2-5, with TRBD2 matching 8 bases. The CDR3 nucleotides are TGTGCCAGCAGGCGGGGGGACAAAGAGACCCAGTACTTC. It codes for CASRRGDKETQYF.